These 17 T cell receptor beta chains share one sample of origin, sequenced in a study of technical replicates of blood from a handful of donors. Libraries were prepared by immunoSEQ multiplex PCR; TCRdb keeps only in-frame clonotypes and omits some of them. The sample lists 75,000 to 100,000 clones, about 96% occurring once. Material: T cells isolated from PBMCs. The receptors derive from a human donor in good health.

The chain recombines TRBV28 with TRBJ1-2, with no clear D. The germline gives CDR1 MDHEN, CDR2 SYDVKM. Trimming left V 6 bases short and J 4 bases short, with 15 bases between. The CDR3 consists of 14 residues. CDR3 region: CASSKTPRSYGYTF. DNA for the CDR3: TGTGCCAGCAGCAAGACACCTCGCAGCTATGGCTACACCTTC.

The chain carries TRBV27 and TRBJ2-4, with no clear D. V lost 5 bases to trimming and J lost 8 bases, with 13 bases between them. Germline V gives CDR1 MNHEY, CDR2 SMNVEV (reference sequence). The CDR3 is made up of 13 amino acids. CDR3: CASSTRHWDIQYF. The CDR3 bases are TGTGCCAGCAGTACTCGACATTGGGACATTCAGTACTTC.

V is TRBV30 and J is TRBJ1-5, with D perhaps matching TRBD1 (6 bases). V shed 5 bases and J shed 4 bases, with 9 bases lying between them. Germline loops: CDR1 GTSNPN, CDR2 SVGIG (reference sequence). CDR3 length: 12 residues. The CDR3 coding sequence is TGTGCCTGGGGACAGCGAAATCAGCCCCAGCATTTT. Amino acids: CAWGQRNQPQHF.

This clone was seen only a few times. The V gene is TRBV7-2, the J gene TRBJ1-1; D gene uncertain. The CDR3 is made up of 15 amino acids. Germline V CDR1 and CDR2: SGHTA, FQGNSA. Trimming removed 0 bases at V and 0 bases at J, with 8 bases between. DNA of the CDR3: TGTGCCAGCAGCTTAGCGCCAGGCATGAACACTGAAGCTTTCTTT. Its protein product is CASSLAPGMNTEAFF.

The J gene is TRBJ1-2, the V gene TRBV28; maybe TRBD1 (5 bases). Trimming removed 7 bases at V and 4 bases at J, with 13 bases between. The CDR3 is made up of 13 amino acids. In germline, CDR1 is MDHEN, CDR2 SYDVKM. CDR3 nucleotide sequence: TGTGCCAGCAATGCAGGGCGTCCCTATGGCTACACCTTC. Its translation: CASNAGRPYGYTF.

Here the CDR3 reads CAIGGQGIKQYF. As DNA, the CDR3 is TGTGCCATCGGCGGACAGGGTATAAAGCAGTACTTC. V gene TRBV10-3 combines with J gene TRBJ2-7, with TRBD1 matching over 8 bases. V gave up 8 bases and J gave up 8 bases; unmatched junction bases: 8. This CDR3 comprises 12 residues. Germline CDR1 and CDR2: ENHRY and SYGVKD.

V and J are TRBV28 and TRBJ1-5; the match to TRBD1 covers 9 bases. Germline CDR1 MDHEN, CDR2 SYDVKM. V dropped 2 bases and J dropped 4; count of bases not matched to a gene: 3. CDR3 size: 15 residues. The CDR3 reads CASSLGTGSNQPQHF. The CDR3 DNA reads TGTGCCAGCAGTTTAGGGACAGGGTCGAATCAGCCCCAGCATTTT.

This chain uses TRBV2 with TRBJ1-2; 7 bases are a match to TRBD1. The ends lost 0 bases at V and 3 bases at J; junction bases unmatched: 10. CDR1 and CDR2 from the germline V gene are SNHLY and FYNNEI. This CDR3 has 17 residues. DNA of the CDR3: TGTGCCAGCAGTGAAGCCAGGGACGAGACAGGGTACTATGGCTACACCTTC. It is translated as CASSEARDETGYYGYTF.

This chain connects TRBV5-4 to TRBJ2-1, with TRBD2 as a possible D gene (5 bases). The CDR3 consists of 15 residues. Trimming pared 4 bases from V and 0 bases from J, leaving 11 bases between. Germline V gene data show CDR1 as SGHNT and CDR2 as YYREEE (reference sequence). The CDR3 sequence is CASSATTSSYNEQFF. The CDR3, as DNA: TGTGCCAGCAGCGCGACTACCAGCTCCTACAATGAGCAGTTCTTC.

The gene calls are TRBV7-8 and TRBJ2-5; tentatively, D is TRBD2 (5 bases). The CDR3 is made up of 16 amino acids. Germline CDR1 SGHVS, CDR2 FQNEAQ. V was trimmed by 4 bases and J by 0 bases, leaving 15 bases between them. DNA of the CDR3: TGTGCCAGCAGCTCCCGGACTGACCCGTACCAAGAGACCCAGTACTTC. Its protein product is CASSSRTDPYQETQYF.

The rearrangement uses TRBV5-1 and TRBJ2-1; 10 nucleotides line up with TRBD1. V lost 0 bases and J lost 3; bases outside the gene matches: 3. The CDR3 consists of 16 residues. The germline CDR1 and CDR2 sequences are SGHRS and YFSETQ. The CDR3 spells CASSLDGTGDYNEQFF. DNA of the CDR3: TGCGCCAGCAGCTTGGATGGGACAGGGGACTACAATGAGCAGTTCTTC. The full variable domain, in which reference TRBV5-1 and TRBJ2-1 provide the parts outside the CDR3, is KAGVTQTPRYLIKTRGQQVTLSCSPISGHRSVSWYQQTPGQGLQFLFEYFSETQRNKGNFPGRFSGRQFSNSRSEMNVSTLELGDSALYLCASSLDGTGDYNEQFFGPGTRLTVL.

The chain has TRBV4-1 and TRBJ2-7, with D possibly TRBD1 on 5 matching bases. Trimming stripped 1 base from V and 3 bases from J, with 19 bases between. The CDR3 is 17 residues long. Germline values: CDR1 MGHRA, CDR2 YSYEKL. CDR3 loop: CASSQAVTGGRDYEQYF. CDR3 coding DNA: TGCGCCAGCAGCCAAGCGGTAACAGGTGGACGTGACTACGAGCAGTACTTC.

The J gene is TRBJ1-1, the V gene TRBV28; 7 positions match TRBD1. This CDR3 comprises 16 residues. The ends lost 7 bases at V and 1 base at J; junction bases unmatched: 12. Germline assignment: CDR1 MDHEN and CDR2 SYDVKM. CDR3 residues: CASTPRTGLPNTEAFF. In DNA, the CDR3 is TGTGCCAGCACTCCTCGGACAGGATTACCGAACACTGAAGCTTTCTTT.

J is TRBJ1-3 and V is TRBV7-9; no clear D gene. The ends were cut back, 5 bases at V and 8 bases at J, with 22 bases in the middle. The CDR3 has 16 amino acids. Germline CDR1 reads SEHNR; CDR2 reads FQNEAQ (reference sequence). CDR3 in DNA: TGTGCCAGCAGCCACCTCCTGAGGGAAGAAGAGCACACCATATATTTT. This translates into CASSHLLREEEHTIYF. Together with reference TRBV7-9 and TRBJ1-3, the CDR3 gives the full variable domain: DTGVSQNPRHKITKRGQNVTFRCDPISEHNRLYWYRQTLGQGPEFLTYFQNEAQLEKSRLLSDRFSAERPKGSFSTLEIQRTEQGDSAMYLCASSHLLREEEHTIYFGEGSWLTVV.

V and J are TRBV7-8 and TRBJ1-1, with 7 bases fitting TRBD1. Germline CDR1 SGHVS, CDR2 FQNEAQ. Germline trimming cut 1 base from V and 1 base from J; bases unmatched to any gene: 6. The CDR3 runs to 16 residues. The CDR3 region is CASSLDFRQGNTEAFF. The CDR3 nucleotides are TGTGCCAGCAGCTTAGACTTTAGACAGGGGAACACTGAAGCTTTCTTT.

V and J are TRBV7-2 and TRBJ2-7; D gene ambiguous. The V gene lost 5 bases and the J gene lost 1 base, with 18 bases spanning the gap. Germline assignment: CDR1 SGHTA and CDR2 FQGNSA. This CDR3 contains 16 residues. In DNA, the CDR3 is TGTGCCAGCAGCCCCGACCTCGGCAGGTCATCCTACGAGCAGTACTTC. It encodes CASSPDLGRSSYEQYF.

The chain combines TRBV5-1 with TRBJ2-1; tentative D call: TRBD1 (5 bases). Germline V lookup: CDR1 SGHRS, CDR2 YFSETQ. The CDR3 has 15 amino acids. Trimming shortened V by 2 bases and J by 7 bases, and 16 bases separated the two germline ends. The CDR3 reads CASSLGSRQGNEQFF. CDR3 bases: TGCGCCAGCAGCTTAGGTAGCAGGCAGGGAAATGAGCAGTTCTTC.